This T cell receptor (beta chain) was captured in a study of cytomegalovirus exposure and HLA in healthy donors. Overall study findings and caveats: With later analysis, a missense DCLRE1C variant became linked to TCR beta V- and J-gene trimming. Reports described diagnosis of cytomegalovirus status by the classifier as highly specific and sensitive. Several of the most significant clusters appeared, in a later analysis, to be linked to common viral pathogens. An observed cluster of highly shared sequence variants was recorded as a likely sequencing artifact.

With 60 Vbeta and 13 Jbeta primers, the PCR was carried out. Assay: immunoSEQ multiplex PCR; the TCRdb copy retains only in-frame clones and omits some. This table has approximately 84,000 clones, roughly 70% appearing once. As to this clone: Its antigen is not known.

Germline-derived CDR1 and CDR2 are MNHNS and SASEGT. CDR3 length equals 12 residues. Trimming took off 4 bases at V and 9 bases at J, with 7 bases between the two ends. The specimen was PBMCs. V gene TRBV6-1 combines with J gene TRBJ1-6; D uncertain. The sequence came from a man aged 35 to 55 in good health and CMV-seropositive. Here the CDR3 reads CASSASGSPLHF. CDR3 sequence (DNA): TGTGCCAGCAGTGCGAGCGGTTCACCCCTCCACTTT.